Presented here are 26 T cell receptor beta chains from one specimen sequenced in a study of blood T cells in healthy people across ages. A J-beta primer mix and a sample-barcoded 5' primer were used in a second PCR of roughly 6 to 12 cycles. TCRdb re-called the 5' RACE reads through MiXCR, storing one row per CDR3 protein. The table shows around 850,000 distinct CDR3 sequences, with about 37% occurring only once. Sequenced: blood. The receptors originated from a man aged 18 to 30 in good health.

The rearrangement joins TRBV4-2 to TRBJ2-2; D is unclear. Germline V gene sequence: CDR1 LGHNA, CDR2 YNFKEQ. Deletions cut 5 bases from V and 0 bases from J, with 7 bases between. The CDR3 contains 14 residues. In nucleotides, the CDR3 is TGTGCCAGCAGCGGCCTAGCGAACACCGGGGAGCTGTTTTTT. It yields the protein CASSGLANTGELFF.

With respect to this clonotype: A junction end diverges from the germline sequence, so it may reflect a read error. The rearrangement joins TRBV12-3 or TRBV12-4 to TRBJ2-7, with 7 nucleotides matching TRBD1. The CDR3 totals 13 residues. DNA of the CDR3: TGTGCCAGCAGCTGGAAGGGGGCCGACGAGCTGTACTTC. As protein: CASSWKGADELYF.

Only a few counts were recorded for this clonotype. This rearrangement joins TRBV12-5 to TRBJ1-2; D perhaps matches TRBD1 (5 bases). Germline V gene sequence: CDR1 LGHNT, CDR2 FRNRAP. With 6 bases removed from V and 0 bases from J, the gap between germline ends came to 23 bases. The CDR3 runs 18 residues. The CDR3 DNA follows: TGTGCTAGTGGACCCGCCCTGACAGCTACAACAACTAACTATGGCTACACCTTC. Encoded protein: CASGPALTATTTNYGYTF.

About this clonotype itself: A clone one base away is much larger, so this may be a read error. This sequence joins TRBV20-1 and TRBJ2-5, with 9 bases identical to TRBD1. The CDR3 is 15 amino acids. Germline-derived CDR1 and CDR2 are DFQATT and SNEGSKA (reference sequence). CDR3 sequence reads: CSASGDRERQGTQYF. CDR3 sequence (DNA): TGCAGTGCATCGGGGGACAGGGAAAGACAAGGGACCCAGTACTTC.

This clonotype was observed many times. The chain combines TRBV28 with TRBJ2-7; a possible D gene is TRBD1 (7 bases). CDR3 length: 14 amino acids. CDR1 and CDR2 (germline): MDHEN, SYDVKM. V lost 4 bases and J 0 bases, leaving 10 bases between the germline ends. The CDR3 sequence: CASSSGGSSYEQYF. CDR3 in DNA: TGTGCCAGCAGTTCAGGGGGGTCCTCCTACGAGCAGTACTTC.

Only a few counts were recorded for this clonotype. This chain uses TRBV2 with TRBJ2-2; D perhaps matches TRBD2 (5 bases). The CDR3 consists of 13 residues. Looked up from germline, CDR1 is SNHLY and CDR2 is FYNNEI. The V end was cut by 4 bases, the J end by 6 bases, with 9 bases between. As DNA, the CDR3 is TGTGCCAGCAGTGTCGGGGTCTCCGGGGAGCTGTTTTTT. As protein: CASSVGVSGELFF.

A few counts support this clonotype. A read error may explain this, as a much larger clone is one base away. V and J are TRBV7-2 and TRBJ2-1; TRBD1 or TRBD2 may be the D gene (5 bases each). Germline-derived CDR1 and CDR2 are SGHTA and FQGNSA. The V end was cut by 2 bases, the J end by 13 bases, with 9 bases between. The CDR3 spans 11 residues. CDR3 region: CASSLSGTQFF. Here the CDR3 DNA reads TGTGCCAGCAGCTTATCGGGGACCCAGTTCTTC.

This chain joins TRBV3-1 and TRBJ2-5; 9 nucleotides line up with TRBD1. Germline lookup yields CDR1 LGHDT and CDR2 YNNKEL (reference sequence). The CDR3 consists of 16 residues. J lost 4 bases, V lost 1 base, and 7 bases had no gene match. CDR3 loop: CASSQVGQGLGETQYF. As DNA, the CDR3 is TGTGCCAGCAGCCAAGTTGGACAGGGGTTAGGAGAGACCCAGTACTTC.

This clonotype has a handful of counts. The V call is TRBV6-4, the J call TRBJ2-7; no reliable D call. V lost 0 bases and J lost 3, with 18 bases in between. Germline lookup yields CDR1 MRHNA and CDR2 SNTAGT. This CDR3 is built from 17 residues. CDR3 protein: CASSDSSPGLVFYEQYF. The CDR3 DNA follows: TGTGCCAGCAGTGACTCTAGCCCTGGGCTAGTCTTCTACGAGCAGTACTTC.

This chain links TRBV7-2 with TRBJ2-7; D remains unclear. The CDR3 has 14 amino acids. V was trimmed by 1 base and J by 7 bases, leaving 14 bases between them. The germline CDR1 and CDR2 sequences are SGHTA and FQGNSA. The CDR3 is CASSLGRLINEQYF. The CDR3 DNA reads as TGTGCCAGCAGCTTAGGTCGCCTAATTAATGAGCAGTACTTC.

V is TRBV28 and J is TRBJ2-1; 8 bases map to TRBD2. Unmatched junction bases numbered 9, after V lost 9 bases and J lost 2 bases. This CDR3 spans 15 amino acids. Looked up from germline, CDR1 is MDHEN and CDR2 is SYDVKM. The CDR3: CASRPGGLTYNEQFF. The CDR3 DNA is TGTGCCAGTAGGCCGGGGGGGCTAACCTACAATGAGCAGTTCTTC. The full variable domain, its missing parts supplied by reference TRBV28 and TRBJ2-1, is DVKVTQSSRYLVKRTGEKVFLECVQDMDHENMFWYRQDPGLGLRLIYFSYDVKMKEKGDIPEGYSVSREKKERFSLILESASTNQTSMYLCASRPGGLTYNEQFFGPGTRLTVL.

A note on this clonotype: Germline and junction disagree at one end, which may indicate a read error. V and J are TRBV6-5 and TRBJ1-1; 7 nucleotides match TRBD1. CDR3 length: 18 residues. Germline V gene data show CDR1 as MNHEY and CDR2 as SVGAGI. In DNA form, the CDR3 reads TGTGCCAGCAGGTACTCGATGGCAGGGGGGGATCTTAACACTGAAGCTTTCTTT. Residues: CASRYSMAGGDLNTEAFF.

The J gene is TRBJ2-1, the V gene TRBV10-3; 10 bases fit TRBD2. J gave up 4 bases and V 7 bases, and 4 bases lay outside the gene matches. Germline V gives CDR1 ENHRY, CDR2 SYGVKD. The CDR3 is made up of 14 amino acids. The CDR3 protein is CAITSGGDYNEQFF. The CDR3, as DNA: TGTGCCATCACTAGCGGGGGAGATTACAATGAGCAGTTCTTC.

With respect to this clonotype: Given a much more abundant clone one base away, this may be a read error. The V call is TRBV29-1, the J call TRBJ1-2; 8 nucleotides line up with TRBD1. CDR3 size: 14 residues. Trimming took 3 bases from V and 4 from J; bases not matched to a gene: 7. CDR1 is SQVTM and CDR2 is ANQGSEA in the germline V gene. The CDR3 spells CSVEGPDRVYGYTF. CDR3 nucleotides: TGCAGCGTTGAGGGGCCGGACAGGGTCTATGGCTACACCTTC.

The rearrangement joins TRBV2 to TRBJ2-5; D may be TRBD1 (6 bases). The CDR3 has 11 residues. Germline CDR1 reads SNHLY; CDR2 reads FYNNEI. Between the trimmed V and J ends, which lost 5 bases and 13 bases, there was a span of 14 bases. This chain's CDR3 is CASSTGTKPYF. The CDR3 DNA reads as TGTGCCAGCAGTACCGGGACAAAGCCGTACTTC.

The gene calls are TRBV4-1 and TRBJ1-5, with no clear D. The CDR3 length is 14 residues. V shed 0 bases and J shed 0 bases, with 3 bases lying between them. Germline CDR1 reads MGHRA; CDR2 reads YSYEKL. CDR3 amino acids: CASSQESSNQPQHF. The CDR3 bases are TGCGCCAGCAGCCAAGAGTCTAGCAATCAGCCCCAGCATTTT.

This clonotype was seen only once. The junction shows a germline mismatch at one end, possibly a read error. The CDR3 reads CASPPNLAGEGEQFF. CDR3 nucleotides: TGTGCCAGCCCACCAAACCTAGCGGGGGAGGGTGAGCAGTTCTTC. The gene calls are TRBV18 and TRBJ2-1; 10 bases line up with TRBD2. Germline V lookup: CDR1 KGHSH, CDR2 LQKENI. The CDR3 is 15 amino acids.

This clonotype was counted only a few times. V usage is TRBV20-1 and J usage is TRBJ1-2; D not certain. CDR3 size: 17 residues. Germline lookup yields CDR1 DFQATT and CDR2 SNEGSKA (reference sequence). V dropped 6 bases and J dropped 0 bases, with 23 bases sitting between them. The DNA of the CDR3 is TGCAGTGCCCTCACGACCGCGTTGGACCCAACTAACTATGGCTACACCTTC. This sequence encodes CSALTTALDPTNYGYTF.

The chain couples TRBV12-3 or TRBV12-4 to TRBJ2-3; D perhaps matches TRBD1 (5 bases). V dropped 5 bases and J dropped 4 bases, with 13 bases sitting between them. The CDR3 spans 14 residues. This CDR3 reads CASSTPVRADTQYF. In nucleotides, the CDR3 is TGTGCCAGCAGTACACCGGTCAGGGCAGATACGCAGTATTTT.

The chain joins TRBV9 to TRBJ2-1; the D is unclear. V lost 4 bases and J 10 bases, leaving 21 bases between the germline ends. CDR3 length: 15 residues. Germline loops: CDR1 SGDLS, CDR2 YYNGEE. The CDR3 is CASSSYGGVSDEQFF. The CDR3 region has the DNA TGTGCCAGCAGCAGTTACGGTGGGGTCTCCGACGAGCAGTTCTTC.

This clonotype was counted at least ten times. The chain carries TRBV12-3 or TRBV12-4 and TRBJ2-1, with 14 bases identical to TRBD2. The junction had 9 bases not matched to a gene; V was cut back by 5 bases and J by 15 bases. The CDR3 totals 14 residues. The CDR3 loop reads CASSLTSGGEHGFF. The DNA for the CDR3 is TGTGCCAGCAGTCTGACTAGCGGGGGGGAGCATGGGTTCTTC.

This chain connects TRBV5-1 to TRBJ1-1; D perhaps matches TRBD1 (5 bases). V was cut by 4 bases and J by 11 bases, with 30 bases left in between. The CDR3 runs 17 residues. Germline V gene lookup returns CDR1 SGHRS and CDR2 YFSETQ. CDR3 nucleotides: TGCGCCAGCAGCCCGGCCGGAGGGTCACTGGGGCACCGGGGGGCTTTCTTT. Translating gives CASSPAGGSLGHRGAFF.

This clonotype has ten or more counts. Written as DNA, the CDR3 is TGTGCCAGCAGTTGGACTAGCGGGGACAATGAGCAGTTCTTC. Amino acids: CASSWTSGDNEQFF. The chain is built from TRBV7-2 and TRBJ2-1, with 12 bases matching TRBD2. The CDR3 has 14 amino acids. V was pared by 6 bases and J by 5 bases, with 2 bases of the junction left unmatched. Germline CDR1 reads SGHTA; CDR2 reads FQGNSA.

V and J are TRBV7-9 and TRBJ1-2; TRBD1 is a possible D gene (6 bases). Germline lookup yields CDR1 SEHNR and CDR2 FQNEAQ (reference sequence). This CDR3 comprises 15 residues. Trimming stripped 5 bases from V and 4 bases from J, with 17 bases between. The CDR3, as DNA: TGTGCCAGCAGCCTGTCGGGGGCCAGGGCCTATGGCTACACCTTC. It is translated as CASSLSGARAYGYTF.

DNA for the CDR3: TGCAGCGTTCGGGCCTCCTACAATGAGCAGTTCTTC. The encoded protein is CSVRASYNEQFF. The V call is TRBV29-1, the J call TRBJ2-1; D is unclear. Trimming removed 5 bases from V and 0 bases from J, with 5 bases in between. CDR3 size: 12 residues. The germline V gene has CDR1 SQVTM and CDR2 ANQGSEA.

This clonotype was detected many times. The chain uses TRBV20-1 and TRBJ2-7; 11 nucleotides align to TRBD1. The CDR3 extends over 15 amino acids. The V segment lost 5 bases and the J segment 3 bases; nucleotides outside the gene matches: 9. Germline V gene data show CDR1 as DFQATT and CDR2 as SNEGSKA (reference sequence). CDR3 amino acids: CSARRQGTGGYEQYF. The CDR3 coding sequence is TGCAGTGCTCGAAGACAAGGGACAGGGGGCTACGAGCAGTACTTC.